Sequencing of this T cell receptor (beta chain) was carried out in a study of shared T cell receptors in the human thymus. With V trimmed by 6 bases and J by 2 bases, 0 bases remained unmatched. This CDR3 spans 12 amino acids. Germline V gene sequence: CDR1 MGHDK, CDR2 SYGVNS. This table comes from immunoSEQ multiplex PCR, and its TCRdb copy is limited to in-frame clones, with some not included. The profile shows hundreds of thousands of clones, approximately 90% of them singletons. These data were also reused for a study on human thymus T cells. According to that study: Corrective cardiac surgery supplied the resected thymus tissue. V and J gene usage appeared biased in thymic and blood repertoires. Related research has reported that thymic repertoires overlap highly among unrelated individuals.

Sequenced input: thymocytes. The gene calls are TRBV25-1 and TRBJ1-2; 7 positions agree with TRBD1. The receptor's source is a boy under two years old with a congenital heart defect. CDR3 protein: CASRGQNYGYTF. In nucleotides, the CDR3 is TGTGCCAGCAGGGGACAGAACTATGGCTACACCTTC.